Listed below are T cell receptor beta chains from one sample, sequenced in a study of blood T cell repertoires in COVID-19. Only in-frame clones appear in the TCRdb table, and some are missing; sequencing was by immunoSEQ multiplex PCR. In the table there are nearly 100,000 clones, roughly 83% of which are singletons. Sequencing was done on a sample of peripheral blood. These receptors all stem from an older woman with acute or convalescent COVID-19. Both conserved end residues are part of each CDR3. D genes are given only for firm matches. A clone size is listed for some rows: how often the clone was seen (once, few, many), or a class if it is expanded.

CDR3nt	CDR3aa	abundance	j_gene	v_gene	d_gene
TGTGCCAGCAGTTACCGGGGGAGGGGGGAGGCCTATGGCTACACCTTC	CASSYRGRGEAYGYTF	NA	TRBJ1-2	TRBV6-5	NA
TGTGCCAGCAGCCCCACTAGAGATACGCAGTATTTT	CASSPTRDTQYF	NA	TRBJ2-3	TRBV7-2	NA
TGTGCCATCAGCCCTGACACATATAGCAATCAGCCCCAGCATTTT	CAISPDTYSNQPQHF	NA	TRBJ1-5	TRBV10-3	NA
TGTGCCAGCAGCTTATCCCCAGCGGGGCTTGGAGAGACCCAGTACTTC	CASSLSPAGLGETQYF	NA	TRBJ2-5	TRBV11-1	TRBD2
TGTGCCATTCGACAGGTCTATAATTCACCCCTCCACTTT	CAIRQVYNSPLHF	NA	TRBJ1-6	TRBV28	NA
TGCGCCAGCAGCCAGGAACAGGACAGAGCCTATGGCTACACCTTC	CASSQEQDRAYGYTF	few	TRBJ1-2	TRBV4-3	NA
TGTGCCAGTAGGTCCGGGGGGTCTGGAAACACCATATATTTT	CASRSGGSGNTIYF	NA	TRBJ1-3	TRBV19	NA
TGTGCCAGCAGCGTAGCCGCCAGCTCCTACAATGAGCAGTTCTTC	CASSVAASSYNEQFF	NA	TRBJ2-1	TRBV9	NA
TGTGCCAGTAGTATCCGACATCCAACTAATGAAAAACTGTTTTTT	CASSIRHPTNEKLFF	NA	TRBJ1-4	TRBV19	NA
TGTGCCAGCAGCCAGAGGGACAGGCCCTACGAGCAGTACTTC	CASSQRDRPYEQYF	few	TRBJ2-7	TRBV4-2	TRBD1
TGTGCCAGCAGTACAGGTAGCAATCAGCCCCAGCATTTT	CASSTGSNQPQHF	once	TRBJ1-5	TRBV3-1/TRBV3-2	NA
TGTGCCAGCAGTTTCGTGGGACAGGGCTCCTACGAGCAGTACTTC	CASSFVGQGSYEQYF	few	TRBJ2-7	TRBV27	TRBD1
TGCAGTGCTCAGGACAGGGGCCACCACTTT	CSAQDRGHHF	NA	TRBJ1-6	TRBV20-1	TRBD1
TGTGCCAGCGCGACAGGGCTGTACCCATACGAGCAGTACTTC	CASATGLYPYEQYF	NA	TRBJ2-7	TRBV25-1	TRBD1
TGTGCCAGCAGCTGGGCGGGCAGGAACACTGAAGCTTTCTTT	CASSWAGRNTEAFF	NA	TRBJ1-1	TRBV5-6	NA
TGTGCCAGCACCCGCTTCGGAAGCGGGGGGGCGTCCTACAATGAGCAGTTCTTC	CASTRFGSGGASYNEQFF	NA	TRBJ2-1	TRBV28	TRBD2
TGTGCCAGCAGCCAACCCGACAGGGCTGCTTTCTTT	CASSQPDRAAFF	NA	TRBJ1-1	TRBV3-1/TRBV3-2	TRBD1
TGCGCCAGCAGCCTTACTTTCGCGGATACGCAGTATTTT	CASSLTFADTQYF	NA	TRBJ2-3	TRBV5-1	NA
TGTGCCAGCAGTCGTACGGAGCTTAGCGGGGGGGCCCAAGATACGCAGTATTTT	CASSRTELSGGAQDTQYF	NA	TRBJ2-3	TRBV2	TRBD2
TGTGCCAGCTCACTTAAACCGGACAGGGACTATGGCTACACCTTC	CASSLKPDRDYGYTF	NA	TRBJ1-2	TRBV18	TRBD1
TGTGCCAGCAGTGTGACAGGGGGGATTTCACCCCTCCACTTT	CASSVTGGISPLHF	once	TRBJ1-6	TRBV28	TRBD1
TGTGCCAGCAGACCCTTGGGCGGGGACCATGAAAAACTGTTTTTT	CASRPLGGDHEKLFF	few	TRBJ1-4	TRBV6-5	NA
TGCGCCAGCAGGGCAGGGGAAGGCTATGGCTACACCTTC	CASRAGEGYGYTF	NA	TRBJ1-2	TRBV5-1	NA
TGTGCCAGCAGCGGCACCGTAAGCACAGATACGCAGTATTTT	CASSGTVSTDTQYF	NA	TRBJ2-3	TRBV14	NA
TGCACCAGCAGCCAAGTTGAGCTCAGGGGTCAGCCCCAGCATTTT	CTSSQVELRGQPQHF	NA	TRBJ1-5	TRBV1	NA
TGCGCCAGCAGCTTGCGTAGCGATGGAGTAGAGACCCAGTACTTC	CASSLRSDGVETQYF	NA	TRBJ2-5	TRBV5-1	NA
TGTGCCAGCAGTTTCATCGCTGAGGAGACCCAGTACTTC	CASSFIAEETQYF	NA	TRBJ2-5	TRBV12-3/TRBV12-4	NA
TGTGCCAGCAGTGACCGAGCCGCAATGAACACTGAAGCTTTCTTT	CASSDRAAMNTEAFF	NA	TRBJ1-1	TRBV6-1	NA
TGCAGCGGAGGAGACAGCTACGAGCAGTACTTC	CSGGDSYEQYF	once	TRBJ2-7	TRBV29-1	NA
TGTGCCAGCAGCCAAGGACGTGGGCGGGGGGGCCCGAACACCGGGGAGCTGTTTTTT	CASSQGRGRGGPNTGELFF	few	TRBJ2-2	TRBV3-1/TRBV3-2	TRBD2
TGTGCCAGCAGCTTAACACGGGGCAATCAGCCCCAGCATTTT	CASSLTRGNQPQHF	NA	TRBJ1-5	TRBV7-2	NA
TGTGCCAGCAGTTCCCCTAGGCGGGGGGGCACAGATACGCAGTATTTT	CASSSPRRGGTDTQYF	NA	TRBJ2-3	TRBV6-5	TRBD2
TGTGCCAGCAGATGGGAGGGATGTGGGTATGGCTACACCTTC	CASRWEGCGYGYTF	NA	TRBJ1-2	TRBV7-3	NA
TGTGCCAGCAGCTTACCGGACATTTACACTGAAGCTTTCTTT	CASSLPDIYTEAFF	NA	TRBJ1-1	TRBV7-2	NA
TGCGCCAGCAGGCTAGCGGGGGGGGCGGGTGAGCAGTTCTTC	CASRLAGGAGEQFF	NA	TRBJ2-1	TRBV10-2	TRBD2
TGTGCCAGCAGTTTAGGGACTAGAGGACCCTACGAGCAGTACTTC	CASSLGTRGPYEQYF	few	TRBJ2-7	TRBV27	TRBD2
TGTGCCAGCAGCCCTGTATCCGGGAACTATGGCTACACCTTC	CASSPVSGNYGYTF	NA	TRBJ1-2	TRBV2	NA
TGTGCCAGCAGTCGGGACAGGGTGAAAAATTCACCCCTCCACTTT	CASSRDRVKNSPLHF	NA	TRBJ1-6	TRBV6-6	TRBD1
TGCGCCAGCACCCGGACGCAGGGGAGCTCCTACAATGAGCAGTTCTTC	CASTRTQGSSYNEQFF	once	TRBJ2-1	TRBV5-1	NA
TGTGCCAGCAGCGCGGGCCAGGGAAGAAATCAGCCCCAGCATTTT	CASSAGQGRNQPQHF	NA	TRBJ1-5	TRBV9	NA
TGCAGCCAGGGGTATAACACTGAAGCTTTCTTT	CSQGYNTEAFF	NA	TRBJ1-1	TRBV20-1	NA
TGTGCCACCAGTGATAGCCTATCTAACTATGGCTACACCTTC	CATSDSLSNYGYTF	NA	TRBJ1-2	TRBV24-1	NA
TGTGCCAGCAGCTTAGGATTGGGTCGGACAGGGGACGAGCAGTACTTC	CASSLGLGRTGDEQYF	NA	TRBJ2-7	TRBV7-9	TRBD1
TGTGCCAGCAGCTTAGACCTGACAGGGTCTACTGAAGCTTTCTTT	CASSLDLTGSTEAFF	NA	TRBJ1-1	TRBV7-6	TRBD1
TGTGCCAGCAGCTTTTTAGCGGGGGGGCGGGATACGCAGTATTTT	CASSFLAGGRDTQYF	NA	TRBJ2-3	TRBV7-2	TRBD2
TGTGCCAGCAGTTGGGAAGGGGAAGAGACCCAGTACTTC	CASSWEGEETQYF	NA	TRBJ2-5	TRBV6-5	NA
TGTGCCACCGCGAAGACAGGGGGGGGAGAGACCCAGTACTTC	CATAKTGGGETQYF	NA	TRBJ2-5	TRBV24-1	TRBD1
TGTGCCTGGAGGAGGACAGGGGGTAACGAGCAGTACTTC	CAWRRTGGNEQYF	once	TRBJ2-7	TRBV30	TRBD1
TGTGCCAGCAGCCCGACAGCCAATGAGCAGTTCTTC	CASSPTANEQFF	NA	TRBJ2-1	TRBV14	NA
TGTGCCAGCAGCCAAGACTCACAGGGGTATAATTCACCCCTCCACTTT	CASSQDSQGYNSPLHF	NA	TRBJ1-6	TRBV4-2	TRBD1
TGTGCCAGCAGTTTAGAGGAGAACACTGAAGCTTTCTTT	CASSLEENTEAFF	NA	TRBJ1-1	TRBV27	NA
TGTGCCAGCAGTTTGCAGGGGGGCCCCTACAATGAGCAGTTCTTC	CASSLQGGPYNEQFF	NA	TRBJ2-1	TRBV6-5	NA
TGCGCCAGCAGCTTTGGGGGGGGCGAACAGCCCCAGCATTTT	CASSFGGGEQPQHF	few	TRBJ1-5	TRBV5-1	NA
TGTGCCAGCAGTCCTCAGGGGGCTTCTGGCTACACCTTC	CASSPQGASGYTF	NA	TRBJ1-2	TRBV12-3/TRBV12-4	TRBD1
TGCGCCAGCAGCCAAGAGGTCCCGGTATTGGGACAACATTCACCCCTCCACTTT	CASSQEVPVLGQHSPLHF	NA	TRBJ1-6	TRBV4-1	NA
TGTGCCAGTAGTATAGTGGGACAGGGGTATGGCTACACCTTC	CASSIVGQGYGYTF	NA	TRBJ1-2	TRBV19	TRBD1
TGTGCCAGTAGTTCTCCTCGCGGGGGGGCCGGGACCGGGGAGCTGTTTTTT	CASSSPRGGAGTGELFF	few	TRBJ2-2	TRBV19	TRBD2
TGTGCCTGGAGTGTACTCAGGGGTAATTCACCCCTCCACTTT	CAWSVLRGNSPLHF	NA	TRBJ1-6	TRBV30	NA
TGTGCCACCCACCGGACAGGGGACTCAGTAAATATAGCCTACGAGCAGTACTTC	CATHRTGDSVNIAYEQYF	once	TRBJ2-7	TRBV10-3	TRBD1
TGTGCCAGTAGTATGCTCCCAGGGGTTGAGACCCAGTACTTC	CASSMLPGVETQYF	NA	TRBJ2-5	TRBV19	NA